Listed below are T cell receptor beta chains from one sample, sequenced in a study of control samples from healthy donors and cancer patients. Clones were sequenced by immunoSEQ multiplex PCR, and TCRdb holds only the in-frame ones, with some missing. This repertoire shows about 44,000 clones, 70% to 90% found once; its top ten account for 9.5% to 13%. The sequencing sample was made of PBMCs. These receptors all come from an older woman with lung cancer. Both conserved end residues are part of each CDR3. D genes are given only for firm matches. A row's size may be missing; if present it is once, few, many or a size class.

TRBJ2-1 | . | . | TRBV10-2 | CASRQGVSSYNEQFF | TGCGCCAGCAGGCAGGGTGTAAGCTCCTACAATGAGCAGTTCTTC
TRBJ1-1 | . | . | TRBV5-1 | CASGMMGAGVTEAFF | TGCGCCAGCGGTATGATGGGGGCCGGAGTTACTGAAGCTTTCTTT
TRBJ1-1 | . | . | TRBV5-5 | CASSGDWENTEAFF | TGTGCCAGCAGCGGCGATTGGGAGAACACTGAAGCTTTCTTT
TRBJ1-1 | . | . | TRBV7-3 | CASSPQGGDTEAFF | TGTGCCAGCAGCCCCCAGGGAGGGGACACTGAAGCTTTCTTT
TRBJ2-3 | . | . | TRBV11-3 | CASSPSRVADTQYF | TGTGCCAGCAGCCCATCTAGAGTCGCAGATACGCAGTATTTT
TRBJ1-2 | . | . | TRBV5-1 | CASTRAQGAPLDGYTF | TGCGCCAGCACACGGGCACAGGGCGCCCCCCTTGATGGCTACACCTTC
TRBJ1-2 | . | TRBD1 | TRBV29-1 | CSAPGQGDYGYTF | TGCAGCGCTCCGGGACAGGGTGACTATGGCTACACCTTC
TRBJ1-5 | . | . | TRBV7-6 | CASSLGRGEGNQPQHF | TGTGCCAGCAGCTTAGGACGAGGGGAGGGTAATCAGCCCCAGCATTTT
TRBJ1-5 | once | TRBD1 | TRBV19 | CASSIGDRASSQPQHF | TGTGCCAGTAGTATAGGGGACAGGGCGTCTAGTCAGCCCCAGCATTTT
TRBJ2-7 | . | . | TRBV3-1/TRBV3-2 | CASSQGAGYEQYF | TGTGCCAGCAGCCAAGGGGCAGGCTACGAGCAGTACTTC
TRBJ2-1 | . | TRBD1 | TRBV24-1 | CATSEGTGAYNEQFF | TGTGCCACCAGTGAAGGGACAGGGGCGTACAATGAGCAGTTCTTC
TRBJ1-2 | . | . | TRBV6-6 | CASSSYSTDRGYTF | TGTGCCAGCAGTTCCTATTCGACTGACCGCGGCTACACCTTC
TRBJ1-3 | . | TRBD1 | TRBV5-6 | CASSYPLGGEDTIYF | TGTGCCAGCAGTTACCCCCTAGGGGGCGAGGACACCATATATTTT